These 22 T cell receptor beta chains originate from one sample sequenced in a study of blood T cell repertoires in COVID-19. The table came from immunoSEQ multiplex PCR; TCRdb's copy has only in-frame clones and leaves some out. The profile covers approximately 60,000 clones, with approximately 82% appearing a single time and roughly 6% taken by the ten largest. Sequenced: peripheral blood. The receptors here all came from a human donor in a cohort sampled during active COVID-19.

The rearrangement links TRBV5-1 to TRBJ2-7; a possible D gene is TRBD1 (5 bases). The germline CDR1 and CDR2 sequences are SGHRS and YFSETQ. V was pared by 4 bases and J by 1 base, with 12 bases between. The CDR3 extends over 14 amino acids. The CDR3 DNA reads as TGCGCCAGCAGCCTCAGGGTAGAGTCCTACGAGCAGTACTTC. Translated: CASSLRVESYEQYF.

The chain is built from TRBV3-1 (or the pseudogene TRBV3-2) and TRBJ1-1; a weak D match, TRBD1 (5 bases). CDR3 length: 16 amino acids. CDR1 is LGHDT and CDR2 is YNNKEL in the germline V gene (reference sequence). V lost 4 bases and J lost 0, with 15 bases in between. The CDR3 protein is CASSPYRGTVNTEAFF. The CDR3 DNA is TGTGCCAGCAGCCCTTATCGGGGGACGGTGAACACTGAAGCTTTCTTT.

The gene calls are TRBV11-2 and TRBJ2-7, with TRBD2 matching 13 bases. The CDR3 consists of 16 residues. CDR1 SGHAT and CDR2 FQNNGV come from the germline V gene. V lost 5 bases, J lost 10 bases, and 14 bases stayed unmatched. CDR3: CASSNRVGTSGDLQYF. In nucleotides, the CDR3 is TGTGCCAGCAGCAATAGGGTGGGGACTAGCGGGGATCTCCAGTACTTC.

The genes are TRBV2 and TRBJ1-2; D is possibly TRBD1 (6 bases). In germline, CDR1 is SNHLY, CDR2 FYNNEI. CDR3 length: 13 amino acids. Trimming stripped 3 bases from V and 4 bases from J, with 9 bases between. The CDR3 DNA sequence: TGTGCCAGCAGTGAGGTCAGGGGCTATGGCTACACCTTC. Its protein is CASSEVRGYGYTF.

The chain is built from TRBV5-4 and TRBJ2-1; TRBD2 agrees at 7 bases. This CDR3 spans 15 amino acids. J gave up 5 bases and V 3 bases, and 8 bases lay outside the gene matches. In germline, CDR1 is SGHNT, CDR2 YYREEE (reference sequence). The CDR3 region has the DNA TGTGCCAGCAGCTACTTCGCGGGAGCCCACAATGAGCAGTTCTTC. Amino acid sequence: CASSYFAGAHNEQFF.

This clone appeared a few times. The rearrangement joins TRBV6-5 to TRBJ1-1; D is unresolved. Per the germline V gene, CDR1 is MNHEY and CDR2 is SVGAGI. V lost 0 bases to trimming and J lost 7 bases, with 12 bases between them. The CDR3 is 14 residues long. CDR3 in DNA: TGTGCCAGCAGTTACTCGAGCCTTAGAGGTGAAGCTTTCTTT. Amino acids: CASSYSSLRGEAFF.

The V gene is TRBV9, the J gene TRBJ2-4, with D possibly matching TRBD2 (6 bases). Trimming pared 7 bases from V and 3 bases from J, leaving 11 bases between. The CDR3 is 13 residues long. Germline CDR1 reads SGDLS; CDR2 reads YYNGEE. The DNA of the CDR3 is TGTGCCAGCTCCGCGGGGATCAAAAACATTCAGTACTTC. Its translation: CASSAGIKNIQYF.

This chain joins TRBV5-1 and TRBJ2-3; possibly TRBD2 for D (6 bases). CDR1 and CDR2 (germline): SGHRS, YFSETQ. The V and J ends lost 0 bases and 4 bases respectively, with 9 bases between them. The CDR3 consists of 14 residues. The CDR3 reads CASSLGLGADTQYF. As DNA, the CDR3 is TGCGCCAGCAGCTTGGGACTAGGGGCAGATACGCAGTATTTT.

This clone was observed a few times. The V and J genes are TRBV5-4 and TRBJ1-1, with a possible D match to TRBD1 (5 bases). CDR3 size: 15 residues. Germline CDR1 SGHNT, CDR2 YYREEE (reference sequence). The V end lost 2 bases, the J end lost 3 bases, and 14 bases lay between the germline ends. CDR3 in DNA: TGTGCCAGCAGCTTCGAGGCGGTCAGGGACACTGAAGCTTTCTTT. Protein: CASSFEAVRDTEAFF.

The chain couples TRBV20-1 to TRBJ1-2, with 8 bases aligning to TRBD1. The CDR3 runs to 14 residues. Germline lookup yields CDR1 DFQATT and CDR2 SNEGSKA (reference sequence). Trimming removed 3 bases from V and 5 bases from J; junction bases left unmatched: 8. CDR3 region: CSASRQGAGYGYTF. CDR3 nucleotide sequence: TGCAGTGCTAGTCGGCAGGGGGCAGGTTATGGCTACACCTTC.

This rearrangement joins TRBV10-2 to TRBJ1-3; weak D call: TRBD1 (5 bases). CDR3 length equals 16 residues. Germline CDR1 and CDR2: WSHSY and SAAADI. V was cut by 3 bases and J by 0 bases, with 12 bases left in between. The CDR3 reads CASSDSGASSGNTIYF. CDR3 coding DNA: TGCGCCAGCAGTGATAGCGGGGCCAGCTCTGGAAACACCATATATTTT.

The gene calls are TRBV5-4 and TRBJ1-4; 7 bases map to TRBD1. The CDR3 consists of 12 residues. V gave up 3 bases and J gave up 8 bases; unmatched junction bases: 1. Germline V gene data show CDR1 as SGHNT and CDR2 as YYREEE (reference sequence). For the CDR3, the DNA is TGTGCCAGCAGCTCACAGGGGGAAAAACTGTTTTTT. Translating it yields CASSSQGEKLFF.

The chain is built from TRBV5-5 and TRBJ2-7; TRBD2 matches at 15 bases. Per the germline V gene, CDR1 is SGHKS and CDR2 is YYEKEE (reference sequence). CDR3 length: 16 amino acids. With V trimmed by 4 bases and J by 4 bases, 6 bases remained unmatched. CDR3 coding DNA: TGTGCCAGCAGCCCGGGACTAGCGGGAGGTCGGTACGAGCAGTACTTC. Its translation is CASSPGLAGGRYEQYF.

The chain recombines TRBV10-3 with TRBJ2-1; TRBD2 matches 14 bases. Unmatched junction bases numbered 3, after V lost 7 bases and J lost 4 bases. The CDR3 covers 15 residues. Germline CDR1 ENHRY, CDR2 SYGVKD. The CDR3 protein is CAITRTSGGYNEQFF. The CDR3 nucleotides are TGTGCCATCACCCGGACTAGCGGGGGGTACAATGAGCAGTTCTTC.

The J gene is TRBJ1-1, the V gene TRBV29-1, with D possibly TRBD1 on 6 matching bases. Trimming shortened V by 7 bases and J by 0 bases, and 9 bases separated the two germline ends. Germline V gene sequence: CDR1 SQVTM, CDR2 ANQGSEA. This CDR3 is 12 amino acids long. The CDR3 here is CSAYRVNTEAFF. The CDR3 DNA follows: TGCAGCGCTTACAGGGTGAACACTGAAGCTTTCTTT.

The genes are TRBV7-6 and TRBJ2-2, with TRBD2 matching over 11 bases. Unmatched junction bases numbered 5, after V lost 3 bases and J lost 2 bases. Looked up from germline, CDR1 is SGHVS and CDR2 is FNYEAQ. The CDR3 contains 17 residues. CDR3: CASSFLAGGPNTGELFF. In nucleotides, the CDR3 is TGTGCCAGCAGCTTTCTAGCGGGGGGCCCCAACACCGGGGAGCTGTTTTTT.

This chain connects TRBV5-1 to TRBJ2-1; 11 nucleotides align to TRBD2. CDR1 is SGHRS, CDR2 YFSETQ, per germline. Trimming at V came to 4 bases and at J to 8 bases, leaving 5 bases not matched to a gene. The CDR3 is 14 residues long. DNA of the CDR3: TGCGCCAGCAGCAATAGCGGGAGGGAGGATGAGCAGTTCTTC. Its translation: CASSNSGREDEQFF.

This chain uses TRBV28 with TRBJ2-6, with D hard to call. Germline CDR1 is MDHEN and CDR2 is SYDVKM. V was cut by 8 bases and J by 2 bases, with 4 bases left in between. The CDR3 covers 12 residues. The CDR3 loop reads CASRTGANVLTF. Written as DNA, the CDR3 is TGTGCCAGCCGTACTGGGGCCAACGTCCTGACTTTC.

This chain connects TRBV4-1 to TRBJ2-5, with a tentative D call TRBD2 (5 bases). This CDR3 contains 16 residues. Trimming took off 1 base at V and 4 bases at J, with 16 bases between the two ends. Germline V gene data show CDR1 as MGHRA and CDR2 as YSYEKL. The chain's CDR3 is CASSQGGGHGGETQYF. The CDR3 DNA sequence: TGCGCCAGCAGCCAAGGAGGCGGGCATGGCGGAGAGACCCAGTACTTC.

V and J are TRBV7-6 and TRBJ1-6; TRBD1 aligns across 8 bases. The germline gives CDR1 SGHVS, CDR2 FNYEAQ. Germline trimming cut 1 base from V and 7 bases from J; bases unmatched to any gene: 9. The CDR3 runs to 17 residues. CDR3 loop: CASSLVGGQGNNSPLHF. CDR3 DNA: TGTGCCAGCAGCTTAGTGGGAGGACAGGGAAACAATTCACCCCTCCACTTT.

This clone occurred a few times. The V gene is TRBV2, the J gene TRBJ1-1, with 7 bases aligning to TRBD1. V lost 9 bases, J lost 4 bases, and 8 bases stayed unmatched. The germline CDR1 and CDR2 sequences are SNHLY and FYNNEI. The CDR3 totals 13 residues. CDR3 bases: TGTGCCAGAGGACAGGCCAGGGGCACTGAAGCTTTCTTT. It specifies CARGQARGTEAFF. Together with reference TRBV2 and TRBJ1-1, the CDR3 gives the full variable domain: EPEVTQTPSHQVTQMGQEVILRCVPISNHLYFYWYRQILGQKVEFLVSFYNNEISEKSEIFDDQFSVERPDGSNFTLKIRSTKLEDSAMYFCARGQARGTEAFFGQGTRLTVV.

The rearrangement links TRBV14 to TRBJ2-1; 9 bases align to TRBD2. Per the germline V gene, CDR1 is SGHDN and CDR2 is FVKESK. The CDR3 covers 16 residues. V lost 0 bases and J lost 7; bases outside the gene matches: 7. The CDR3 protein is CASSQDWGGRGNEQFF. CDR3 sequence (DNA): TGTGCCAGCAGCCAAGATTGGGGCGGGAGGGGAAATGAGCAGTTCTTC. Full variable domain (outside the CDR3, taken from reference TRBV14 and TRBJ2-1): EAGVTQFPSHSVIEKGQTVTLRCDPISGHDNLYWYRRVMGKEIKFLLHFVKESKQDESGMPNNRFLAERTGGTYSTLKVQPAELEDSGVYFCASSQDWGGRGNEQFFGPGTRLTVL.